A selection of T cell receptor beta chains follows, all from one sample in a study of tumor-infiltrating lymphocytes in primary liver carcinoma. One entry per CDR3 protein results from TCRdb running MiXCR on the multiplex PCR reads. The sample consists of fewer than 350,000 distinct CDR3 sequences, roughly 60% of them appearing once. Sequences were obtained from peripheral blood. The receptors here all came from a man between 40 and 49 years old with primary liver carcinoma and hepatitis B virus infection. Each CDR3 is given with its conserved first and last residue. D genes are given only for firm matches. Only some rows state a clone size, as once, few, many or a class for expanded clones.

v_call	clone_size	d_call	j_call	cdr3_aa	cdr3_nt
TRBV7-2	.	.	TRBJ1-2	CASSHRGPTGANYGYTF	TGTGCCAGCAGCCATCGGGGACCGACAGGAGCTAACTATGGCTACACCTTC
TRBV7-9	.	.	TRBJ1-2	CASSLWGRRLVEAHYGYTF	TGTGCCAGCAGCTTATGGGGTCGACGATTGGTTGAAGCCCACTATGGCTACACCTTC
TRBV13	.	.	TRBJ2-1	CASSLLGGIGNVQFF	TGTGCCAGCAGCTTACTTGGCGGGATAGGCAATGTGCAGTTCTTC
TRBV5-6	.	.	TRBJ2-2	CASNLGTVLNTGELFF	TGTGCCAGCAACCTGGGAACAGTTCTTAACACCGGGGAGCTGTTTTTT
TRBV11-2	many	TRBD2	TRBJ2-5	CASSPREGIWGETQYF	TGTGCCAGCAGCCCCCGGGAGGGCATCTGGGGAGAGACCCAGTACTTC
TRBV21-1	.	.	TRBJ2-3	CASSTQPEREGVTNTQYF	TGTGCCAGCAGCACCCAACCCGAGCGGGAGGGAGTCACAAATACGCAGTATTTT
TRBV11-1	many	TRBD1	TRBJ1-1	CASSPRQGRNTEALF	TGTGCCAGCAGCCCGCGACAGGGTCGGAACACTGAAGCTCTCTTT
TRBV6-4	.	.	TRBJ2-2	CASRQDRGAGELFF	TGTGCCAGCAGGCAGGATAGAGGCGCCGGGGAGCTGTTTTTT
TRBV29-1	many	.	TRBJ2-5	CSGNQGRETQYF	TGCAGCGGTAATCAGGGGAGAGAGACCCAGTACTTC
TRBV28	once	.	TRBJ2-5	CASSLGPEETQYF	TGTGCTAGCAGTTTGGGGCCAGAAGAGACCCAGTACTTC
TRBV7-8	many	TRBD1	TRBJ2-3	CASSLGGTGSADTQYF	TGTGCCAGCAGCTTAGGCGGGACAGGGTCCGCAGATACGCAGTATTTT
TRBV5-1	once	.	TRBJ2-4	CASSLDGGLRAKNIQYF	TGCGCCAGCAGCTTGGATGGGGGTCTAAGGGCCAAAAACATTCAGTACTTC
TRBV6-5	.	.	TRBJ1-1	CASGYSKTEAFF	TGCGCCAGCGGGTACAGCAAGACTGAAGCTTTCTTT
TRBV29-1	.	.	TRBJ2-5	CSAGANGEIQYF	TGCAGCGCAGGGGCGAACGGAGAGATCCAGTACTTC
TRBV5-4	few	.	TRBJ1-6	CASSHNNSPLHF	TGTGCCAGCAGCCATAATAATTCACCCCTCCACTTT
TRBV12-3/TRBV12-4	.	.	TRBJ1-5	CASTHSNQPQHF	TGTGCCAGCACTCATAGCAATCAGCCCCAGCATTTT
TRBV13	.	.	TRBJ2-3	CASNLRGTGTDTHYF	TGTGCCAGCAACCTTCGTGGGACTGGCACAGATACGCACTATTTT
TRBV7-9	once	.	TRBJ1-2	CTSSPPQGGYTF	TGTACCAGCAGCCCGCCCCAGGGTGGCTACACCTTC
TRBV29-1	many	.	TRBJ1-2	CSTRTGGYTF	TGCAGCACCCGGACTGGCGGCTACACCTTC
TRBV7-9	.	TRBD1	TRBJ2-2	CASSLLRDSTNTGELFF	TGTGCCAGCAGCTTACTTCGGGACAGTACGAACACCGGGGAGCTGTTTTTT
TRBV6-5	.	.	TRBJ2-7	CASTRQGGGEQYF	TGTGCCAGCACCCGGCAGGGTGGTGGCGAGCAGTATTTC
TRBV30	.	.	TRBJ2-7	CAWSAGGYERYF	TGTGCCTGGAGCGCGGGCGGCTACGAGCGGTACTTC
TRBV5-1	.	.	TRBJ2-2	CASSWGPTGELFF	TGCGCCAGCAGCTGGGGGCCGACCGGGGAGCTGTTTTTT
TRBV11-2	.	.	TRBJ2-3	CASSLKGDGNTQYF	TGTGCCAGCAGCTTAAAGGGGGATGGGAATACGCAGTATTTT
TRBV7-8	.	TRBD2	TRBJ2-5	CARSQGLADQETHYF	TGTGCCAGGAGCCAAGGACTAGCAGATCAAGAGACCCACTACTTC
TRBV11-2	.	TRBD2	TRBJ2-3	CTSSPKGLAGGTSTDTQCF	TGTACCAGCAGCCCGAAGGGACTAGCGGGAGGGACGAGCACAGATACGCAGTGTTTT
TRBV7-8	.	.	TRBJ2-6	CASSPRAGANVLTF	TGTGCCAGCAGCCCCAGGGCTGGGGCCAACGTCCTGACTTTC
TRBV12-3/TRBV12-4	many	TRBD2	TRBJ2-3	CASSLGTSRFTDTQYF	TGTGCCAGCAGTTTAGGGACTAGCAGGTTTACAGATACGCAGTATTTT
TRBV29-1	.	TRBD1	TRBJ2-3	CSVDAGGADTQYF	TGCAGCGTTGATGCAGGGGGTGCAGATACGCAGTATTTT
TRBV6-1	.	.	TRBJ1-1	CASSFHRNTVAFF	TGTGCCAGCAGTTTTCATCGGAACACCGTAGCTTTCTTT
TRBV4-1	.	TRBD2	TRBJ2-5	CAISQSGLAGTWWETQYF	TGCGCCATCAGCCAATCAGGACTAGCGGGTACCTGGTGGGAGACCCAGTACTTC
TRBV11-2	medium-sized	TRBD2	TRBJ2-7	CASSLAGGSSDEQYF	TGTGCCAGCAGCTTAGCGGGCGGGAGTTCCGACGAGCAGTACTTC
TRBV5-4	few	.	TRBJ1-2	CASSAVNYGYTF	TGTGCCAGCAGCGCGGTAAACTATGGCTACACCTTC
TRBV5-8	.	.	TRBJ2-2	CASSPWASATSTGELFF	TGCGCCAGCAGCCCTTGGGCGTCAGCCACTAGCACCGGGGAGCTGTTTTTT
TRBV5-1	.	.	TRBJ1-2	CSSSPGGLLYGYTF	TGCTCCAGCAGCCCGGGGGGGCTCCTCTATGGCTACACCTTC
TRBV5-4	.	.	TRBJ2-1	CAGSLDSSYNEQFF	TGTGCCGGCAGCTTGGACAGCTCCTACAATGAGCAGTTCTTC
TRBV6-2/TRBV6-3	.	.	TRBJ2-2	CASNWPRQNTGELCF	TGTGCCAGCAATTGGCCCCGACAGAACACCGGGGAGCTGTGTTTT
TRBV29-1	.	.	TRBJ2-7	CSVEDQRYEQYF	TGCAGCGTTGAAGATCAGAGATACGAGCAGTACTTC
TRBV4-3	.	TRBD2	TRBJ2-1	CASNQAPGGSSYNEQFF	TGCGCCAGCAACCAAGCACCGGGAGGGAGCTCCTACAATGAGCAGTTCTTC